This T cell receptor (beta chain) was recorded in a study of PD-L1 blockade in urothelial cancer. Profiling relied on immunoSEQ multiplex PCR, and the TCRdb table lists in-frame clones only, not all of them. The data hold 40,000 to 50,000 clones, with about 86% observed a single time. Trimming removed 7 bases at V and 6 bases at J, with 19 bases between. The CDR3 has 15 amino acids. CDR1 is MDHEN and CDR2 is SYDVKM in the germline V gene. Time point of the sample: pretreatment peripheral blood. Sequences were derived from PBMCs, sampled around atezolizumab (anti-PD-L1) treatment. This receptor was taken from a man in his 70s with urothelial cancer. The chain links TRBV28 to TRBJ1-5, with D possibly TRBD1 on 5 matching bases. CDR3 in amino acids: CASTLAGDRSQPQHF. The CDR3 DNA reads as TGTGCCAGCACCTTAGCGGGGGATAGGAGTCAGCCCCAGCATTTT.